The rows below give T cell receptor beta chains drawn from one sample of a study of Ad26.COV2.S vaccination and SARS-CoV-2 variants. This table comes from immunoSEQ multiplex PCR, and its TCRdb copy is limited to in-frame clones, with some not included. The sample has 240,000 or so clones, roughly 90% seen once. The sample consisted of peripheral blood, taken in a trial of Ad26.COV2.S vaccine versus placebo. These receptors all come from a person between 18 and 60 years old who received the Ad26.COV2.S COVID-19 vaccine or a placebo. CDR3s include the opening cysteine and the closing phenylalanine or tryptophan. The order of the fields is V gene, D gene, CDR3 length, clone size, J gene, CDR3 protein, CDR3 DNA. A D gene is named only where the DNA matches it firmly. Not every row has a clone size; where given, it reads once, few, many or a size class.

>TRBV6-5|.|15|few|TRBJ1-1
CASSPMQGQVAEAFF
TGTGCCAGCAGCCCCATGCAGGGGCAGGTTGCCGAAGCTTTCTTT
>TRBV3-1/TRBV3-2|.|14|.|TRBJ2-7
CASRETQSSYEQYF
TGTGCCAGCAGGGAGACGCAGAGCTCCTACGAGCAGTACTTC
>TRBV28|.|16|.|TRBJ2-7
CASSLRRGAPSYEQYF
TGTGCCAGCAGTTTACGCCGTGGGGCCCCATCCTACGAGCAGTACTTC
>TRBV2|.|13|.|TRBJ1-5
CASSEHVVEPQHF
TGTGCCAGCAGTGAACACGTGGTCGAGCCCCAGCATTTT
>TRBV27|.|14|.|TRBJ2-1
CASSPSSPIGKQFF
TGTGCCAGCAGCCCTTCGTCACCTATAGGAAAGCAGTTCTTC
>TRBV7-2|.|13|once|TRBJ2-7
CASSHPRSYEQYF
TGTGCCAGCAGCCACCCCCGGAGTTACGAGCAGTACTTC
>TRBV7-4|TRBD1|16|once|TRBJ1-1
CASSFPDRGLNTEAFF
TGTGCCAGCAGCTTCCCCGACAGGGGTTTGAACACTGAAGCTTTCTTT
>TRBV5-1|.|15|once|TRBJ2-3
CASSLGRDRTDTQYF
TGCGCCAGCAGCTTGGGCCGGGATCGCACAGATACGCAGTATTTT
>TRBV7-2|.|17|.|TRBJ2-7
CASSLGSSRVSSYEQYF
TGTGCCAGCAGCTTAGGGTCATCGCGGGTGAGCTCCTACGAGCAGTACTTC
>TRBV28|TRBD1|21|once|TRBJ1-6
CASSLEVGGTGESTYNSPLHF
TGTGCCAGCAGCCTAGAGGTGGGAGGGACAGGGGAATCGACCTATAATTCACCCCTCCACTTT
>TRBV18|TRBD2|17|.|TRBJ2-7
CASSPLGGAGGPYEQYF
TGTGCCAGCTCACCACTTGGTGGGGCGGGGGGCCCATACGAGCAGTACTTC
>TRBV5-1|.|13|few|TRBJ2-5
CASSSSTQETQYF
TGCGCCAGCAGCTCCAGTACGCAAGAGACCCAGTACTTC
>TRBV19|TRBD2|18|.|TRBJ2-1
CASSLRVAGLGLGNEQFF
TGTGCCAGTAGTCTTCGGGTAGCGGGGCTGGGACTGGGCAATGAGCAGTTCTTC
>TRBV2|.|14|.|TRBJ2-5
CASSRLETGETQYF
TGTGCCAGCAGCAGACTTGAGACCGGGGAGACCCAGTACTTC
>TRBV5-1|.|15|few|TRBJ2-2
CASSLERVHTGELFF
TGCGCCAGCAGCTTGGAACGGGTACACACCGGGGAGCTGTTTTTT
>TRBV6-1|.|15|.|TRBJ2-7
CASSESGSPTYEQYF
TGTGCCAGCAGTGAATCGGGTAGTCCAACCTACGAGCAGTACTTC
>TRBV27|TRBD1|16|.|TRBJ2-7
CASSSRDRVLLDEQYF
TGTGCCAGCAGTTCCCGAGACAGGGTTCTACTGGACGAGCAGTACTTC
>TRBV27|.|11|.|TRBJ2-7
CASSPSYEQYF
TGTGCCAGCAGTCCCTCCTACGAGCAGTACTTC
>TRBV21-1|.|15|.|TRBJ1-2
CASSNRKGGGYGYTF
TGTGCCAGCAGCAATCGTAAAGGGGGTGGTTATGGCTACACCTTC
>TRBV28|TRBD1|17|.|TRBJ1-2
CASSSPQGAFTNYGYTF
TGTGCCAGCAGTTCGCCACAGGGGGCGTTTACTAACTATGGCTACACCTTC
>TRBV5-8|.|15|.|TRBJ2-1
CASSPRSRNDNEQFF
TGTGCCAGCAGCCCCCGTTCGAGAAATGACAATGAGCAGTTCTTC
>TRBV5-1|.|14|.|TRBJ2-7
CASSLVAEPYEQYF
TGCGCCAGCAGCTTGGTAGCAGAACCCTACGAGCAGTACTTC
>TRBV7-9|.|10|.|TRBJ1-1
CASSFTEAFF
TGTGCCAGCAGCTTCACCGAAGCTTTCTTT
>TRBV18|TRBD1|16|.|TRBJ2-3
CASSKRTGPPTDTQYF
TGTGCCAGCTCAAAGCGGACAGGGCCGCCCACAGATACGCAGTATTTT
>TRBV6-4|.|16|.|TRBJ1-2
CASSECFLQGLYGYTF
TGTGCCAGCAGTGAGTGCTTTCTCCAGGGCCTATATGGCTACACCTTC
>TRBV30|.|16|.|TRBJ2-7
CAWSPLGGPAVGEQYF
TGTGCCTGGAGTCCCCTGGGGGGGCCTGCAGTCGGCGAGCAGTACTTC
>TRBV9|.|17|.|TRBJ1-3
CASSVAGTPLSGNTIYF
TGTGCCAGCAGCGTAGCCGGGACACCACTCTCTGGAAACACCATATATTTT
>TRBV15|.|13|few|TRBJ2-3
CATSRETTDTQYF
TGTGCCACCAGCAGGGAGACTACAGATACGCAGTATTTT
>TRBV30|TRBD1|16|.|TRBJ1-1
CAWSVGQGRMNTEAFF
TGTGCCTGGAGTGTCGGACAGGGGAGAATGAACACTGAAGCTTTCTTT
>TRBV12-3/TRBV12-4|.|11|.|TRBJ2-7
CASSTTGEQYF
TGTGCCAGCAGTACCACAGGGGAGCAGTACTTC
>TRBV24-1|TRBD1|15|.|TRBJ2-3
CATSDPGQSTDTQYF
TGTGCCACCAGTGACCCGGGACAGAGCACAGATACGCAGTATTTT
>TRBV6-5|.|13|.|TRBJ1-4
CASRGGAGEKLFF
TGTGCCAGCAGGGGGGGGGCAGGGGAAAAACTGTTTTTT
>TRBV18|.|15|once|TRBJ2-7
CASSPPQAGPFSQYF
TGTGCCAGCTCACCACCGCAGGCGGGACCTTTCTCACAGTACTTC
>TRBV27|.|16|.|TRBJ2-3
CASSSTGFRFFYTQYF
TGTGCCAGCAGTTCGACAGGTTTTCGGTTTTTCTATACGCAGTATTTT
>TRBV24-1|.|12|.|TRBJ2-7
CATSDTTGEQYF
TGTGCCACCAGTGACACGACGGGGGAGCAGTACTTC
>TRBV6-2/TRBV6-3|.|11|few|TRBJ2-7
CASSALSEQYF
TGTGCCAGCAGCGCCCTCTCGGAGCAGTACTTC
>TRBV11-2|TRBD1|14|.|TRBJ1-2
CASSYGQGVYGYTF
TGTGCCAGCAGCTACGGACAGGGGGTTTATGGCTACACCTTC
>TRBV5-1|.|14|.|TRBJ2-7
CASSLDFRVLEQYF
TGCGCCAGCAGCTTGGATTTCAGGGTTTTAGAGCAGTACTTC
>TRBV14|.|13|.|TRBJ2-7
CASSQVGIYEQYF
TGTGCCAGCAGCCAAGTGGGGATCTACGAGCAGTACTTC
>TRBV28|.|16|.|TRBJ2-2
CASSLASPPLSGELFF
TGTGCCAGCAGTTTAGCCAGCCCCCCGTTGTCCGGGGAGCTGTTTTTT
>TRBV5-5|.|15|once|TRBJ1-2
CASSLGDGPHYGYTF
TGTGCCAGCAGCTTGGGGGACGGTCCACACTATGGCTACACCTTC
>TRBV27|.|14|.|TRBJ1-1
CASSLAAGRTEAFF
TGTGCCAGCAGTTTAGCGGCAGGGCGGACTGAAGCTTTCTTT
>TRBV12-3/TRBV12-4|.|13|.|TRBJ2-5
CASSPISGRTQYF
TGTGCCAGCAGCCCCATCAGCGGTCGGACCCAGTACTTC
>TRBV2|TRBD2|18|.|TRBJ2-7
CASSSRGRTSGESYEQYF
TGTGCCAGCAGTTCAAGGGGAAGGACTAGCGGGGAGTCCTACGAGCAGTACTTC
>TRBV4-1|.|17|.|TRBJ1-2
CASSRMFPQGNVNGYTF
TGCGCCAGCAGCCGTATGTTCCCTCAGGGAAACGTGAATGGCTACACCTTC
>TRBV28|TRBD1|14|.|TRBJ1-4
CASSKGGQGEKLFF
TGTGCCAGCAGCAAAGGGGGACAGGGTGAAAAACTGTTTTTT
>TRBV5-1|.|14|.|TRBJ2-5
CASTPAGSKETQYF
TGCGCCAGCACTCCGGCAGGGTCCAAAGAGACCCAGTACTTC
>TRBV6-5|.|15|.|TRBJ1-2
CASRSAARSSYGYTF
TGTGCCAGCAGAAGCGCCGCAAGAAGCTCCTATGGCTACACCTTC
>TRBV19|TRBD1|17|once|TRBJ1-1
CASSPRGTDRMNTEAFF
TGTGCCAGTAGCCCGAGGGGGACAGACCGTATGAACACTGAAGCTTTCTTT
>TRBV2|.|11|.|TRBJ1-1
CASSAHTEAFF
TGTGCCAGCAGTGCCCACACTGAAGCTTTCTTT
>TRBV27|.|14|.|TRBJ1-6
CASSFGGYNSPLHF
TGTGCCAGCAGTTTTGGCGGATATAATTCACCCCTCCACTTT
>TRBV6-2/TRBV6-3|.|14|.|TRBJ1-6
CASSYTSYNSPLHF
TGTGCCAGCAGTTATACAAGCTATAATTCACCCCTCCACTTT
>TRBV30|.|13|.|TRBJ1-1
CALSTGMNTEAFF
TGTGCCCTCTCGACAGGAATGAACACTGAAGCTTTCTTT
>TRBV5-1|.|13|.|TRBJ1-5
CASSAVGDQPQHF
TGCGCCAGCAGCGCCGTGGGGGATCAGCCCCAGCATTTT